Listed here are 15 T cell receptor beta chains from one sample, sequenced in a study of Tregs in tolerant kidney transplant recipients. The nonmyeloablative bone marrow transplants came from related graft donors, with transient mixed chimerism. Assay: immunoSEQ multiplex PCR; the TCRdb copy retains only in-frame clones and omits some. The sample comprises 84,000 or so clones, 93% of which are singletons, and more than 1.5% rests with the top ten. The specimen was CD4+ T cells from blood (PBMCs), collected 12 months after the transplant. Receptor source: a human patient who received a combined kidney and bone marrow transplant. T cells may partly derive from the graft donor.

DNA of the CDR3: TGTGCCAGCGCCGGCGGGACCGAGCAGTACTTC. Translation gives CASAGGTEQYF. J is TRBJ2-7 and V is TRBV6-5, with D perhaps matching TRBD2 (6 bases). The ends were cut back, 8 bases at V and 6 bases at J, with 11 bases in the middle. This CDR3 comprises 11 residues. Per the germline V gene, CDR1 is MNHEY and CDR2 is SVGAGI.

V is TRBV19 and J is TRBJ1-5, with D perhaps TRBD1 (5 bases). Germline CDR1 LNHDA, CDR2 SQIVND (reference sequence). The CDR3 is 15 amino acids. The V gene lost 7 bases and the J gene lost 1 base, with 14 bases spanning the gap. The CDR3 nucleotides read TGTGCCAGTACCCTTTGGGGGGGGAGCAATCAGCCCCAGCATTTT. Its translation is CASTLWGGSNQPQHF.

The chain combines TRBV30 with TRBJ2-3; D unresolved. Trimming pared 3 bases from V and 4 bases from J, leaving 14 bases between. The germline V gene has CDR1 GTSNPN and CDR2 SVGIG (reference sequence). CDR3 length: 14 amino acids. CDR3 nucleotide sequence: TGTGCCTGGAGGCAAAAGGAGTATCCAGATACGCAGTATTTT. Its translation: CAWRQKEYPDTQYF.

The chain links TRBV28 to TRBJ1-2; 7 bases match TRBD1. The V and J ends lost 5 bases and 3 bases, in that order; junction bases with no gene match: 12. Germline CDR1 is MDHEN and CDR2 is SYDVKM. This CDR3 has 16 amino acids. The CDR3: CASSPPLTGKDYGYTF. DNA for the CDR3: TGTGCCAGCAGTCCCCCGTTGACAGGGAAGGACTATGGCTACACCTTC.

In DNA, the CDR3 is TGTGCCAGCAGCGCGATCGGACAGGGTCCCTCCACAGATACGCAGTATTTT. This translates into CASSAIGQGPSTDTQYF. The chain uses TRBV9 and TRBJ2-3; TRBD1 matches 8 bases. CDR1 is SGDLS and CDR2 is YYNGEE in the germline V gene. CDR3 length equals 17 residues. The trim removed 3 bases at V and 2 bases at J, leaving 11 bases unmatched.

Only one count was recorded for this clone. CDR3 coding DNA: TGTGCCAGCAGGGACAGGGGCACCGGGGAGCTGTTTTTT. It is translated as CASRDRGTGELFF. The chain employs TRBV25-1 and TRBJ2-2; 9 nucleotides align to TRBD1. V shed 6 bases and J 4 bases; nucleotides not matched to a gene: 0. CDR3 length: 13 amino acids. Germline lookup yields CDR1 MGHDK and CDR2 SYGVNS.

The rearrangement joins TRBV20-1 to TRBJ2-1; 8 positions match TRBD2. The germline CDR1 and CDR2 sequences are DFQATT and SNEGSKA (reference sequence). The V segment lost 6 bases and the J segment 10 bases; nucleotides outside the gene matches: 5. The CDR3 is 11 residues long. The CDR3 protein is CSATRTSEQFF. The CDR3 nucleotides are TGCAGTGCGACAAGGACTAGCGAGCAGTTCTTC.

The rearrangement joins TRBV19 to TRBJ2-2; D possibly corresponds to TRBD2 (6 bases). The germline CDR1 and CDR2 sequences are LNHDA and SQIVND (reference sequence). The CDR3 spans 16 residues. Trimming shortened V by 1 base and J by 4 bases, and 13 bases separated the two germline ends. The CDR3 sequence is CASSIAPRRGTGELFF. As DNA, the CDR3 is TGTGCCAGTAGTATAGCACCCCGGCGGGGCACCGGGGAGCTGTTTTTT.

This clone was counted between two and nine times. The rearrangement joins TRBV29-1 to TRBJ2-2, with 7 bases fitting TRBD2. V shed 7 bases and J 8 bases; nucleotides not matched to a gene: 13. CDR1 and CDR2 (germline): SQVTM, ANQGSEA. The CDR3 has 14 amino acids. Written as DNA, the CDR3 is TGCAGCGCGACCGAAGCGGGGCGAACGGGGGAGCTGTTTTTT. This translates into CSATEAGRTGELFF.

This sequence joins TRBV27 and TRBJ1-2; 8 nucleotides align to TRBD1. V was pared by 4 bases and J by 1 base, with 8 bases of the junction left unmatched. This CDR3 is built from 16 residues. Germline V lookup: CDR1 MNHEY, CDR2 SMNVEV (reference sequence). In DNA form, the CDR3 reads TGTGCCAGCAGTTCGACAGGGGCCCGCTATAACTATGGCTACACCTTC. Encoded protein: CASSSTGARYNYGYTF.

J is TRBJ2-2 and V is TRBV7-3; 10 bases are a match to TRBD1. With 7 bases clipped from V and 3 bases from J, the junction kept 8 bases outside the gene matches. The germline V gene has CDR1 SGHTA and CDR2 FQGTGA. There are 16 residues in the CDR3. The CDR3 is CASKLGQGRHTGELFF. The DNA for the CDR3 is TGTGCCAGCAAGCTGGGACAGGGGCGTCACACCGGGGAGCTGTTTTTT.

The table lists this clone with a count of one. The V call is TRBV11-2, the J call TRBJ2-1; perhaps TRBD2 as D (6 bases). The length of the CDR3 is 14 residues. CDR1 is SGHAT and CDR2 is FQNNGV in the germline V gene. V gave up 3 bases and J gave up 5 bases, with 11 bases separating them. The CDR3 is CASSFERVDNEQFF. In DNA form, the CDR3 reads TGTGCCAGCAGCTTCGAGCGGGTGGACAATGAGCAGTTCTTC.

The chain employs TRBV5-1 and TRBJ2-5, with 10 bases matching TRBD1. Gene TRBJ2-7 matches the end of the DNA better, so the J call may be wrong. The germline gives CDR1 SGHRS, CDR2 YFSETQ. The CDR3 contains 14 residues. As DNA, the CDR3 is TGCGCCAGCAGCCGGACAGGGGGGCCCTACGAGCAGTACTTC. Translation: CASSRTGGPYEQYF.

The rearrangement uses TRBV19 and TRBJ2-2; 7 bases agree with TRBD1. The V gene's germline CDR1 is LNHDA and CDR2 SQIVND (reference sequence). CDR3 length: 14 amino acids. Trimming removed 4 bases from V and 6 bases from J; junction bases left unmatched: 5. DNA for the CDR3: TGTGCCAGTAGTACAACAGGGGTCGCCGGGGAGCTGTTTTTT. It is translated as CASSTTGVAGELFF.

The CDR3 DNA reads TGTGCCAGCAGCTTAGGGGCAGGGGGTGTCTACGAGCAGTACTTC. Residues: CASSLGAGGVYEQYF. The chain employs TRBV7-3 and TRBJ2-7; 7 nucleotides line up with TRBD1. CDR3 size: 15 residues. The J segment lost 3 bases and the V segment lost 2 bases, leaving 7 bases of the junction unmatched. CDR1 and CDR2 from the germline V gene are SGHTA and FQGTGA.